The 21 T cell receptor beta chains in this list originate from one sample, sequenced in a study of CD8+CD57+ T cells in acquired aplastic anemia. Genomic DNA, the template, was used for profiling of the TCR beta VDJ and CDR3. TCRdb re-called the reads with MiXCR, one entry per CDR3 protein. The sample lists around 150,000 distinct CDR3 sequences, less than 45% occurring once. Material for sequencing was sorted CD4+, CD8+, or CD8+CD57+ T cells (not recorded which) from PBMCs. The receptors here all came from a human donor in good health, serving as a control.

This clonotype was found once. V gene TRBV2 combines with J gene TRBJ1-2; D call uncertain. The CDR3 length is 14 residues. V gave up 0 bases and J gave up 8 bases, with 13 bases separating them. Looked up from germline, CDR1 is SNHLY and CDR2 is FYNNEI. In DNA form, the CDR3 reads TGTGCCAGCAGTGAAGCCGGCTCGATTATAGGCTACACCTTC. It codes for CASSEAGSIIGYTF.

The gene calls are TRBV3-1 and TRBJ2-4; D is unresolved. The CDR3 runs to 13 residues. V dropped 0 bases and J dropped 4 bases, with 4 bases sitting between them. The germline V gene encodes CDR1 LGHDT and CDR2 YNNKEL (reference sequence). The CDR3 loop is CASSQDEKNIQYF. DNA of the CDR3: TGTGCCAGCAGCCAAGATGAGAAAAACATTCAGTACTTC.

This clonotype was detected ten times or more. The rearrangement links TRBV5-1 to TRBJ2-7; no clear D gene. Germline V gene lookup returns CDR1 SGHRS and CDR2 YFSETQ. The CDR3 is 12 residues long. V shed 3 bases and J shed 3 bases, with 7 bases lying between them. In DNA, the CDR3 is TGCGCCAGCAGCTCCTCCCGCTACGAGCAGTACTTC. It specifies CASSSSRYEQYF.

This clonotype came up a few times. The rearrangement links TRBV6-4 to TRBJ2-5; D might be TRBD2 (5 bases). V dropped 5 bases and J dropped 3 bases, with 10 bases sitting between them. The CDR3 extends over 13 amino acids. Germline values: CDR1 MRHNA, CDR2 SNTAGT. The CDR3 region has the DNA TGTGCCAGCAGTTGGGGAGCGGAAGAGACCCAGTACTTC. Translation: CASSWGAEETQYF.

In this sample, this clonotype turned up many times. The chain links TRBV20-1 to TRBJ2-7; 11 nucleotides align to TRBD2. The germline V gene has CDR1 DFQATT and CDR2 SNEGSKA (reference sequence). This CDR3 contains 15 residues. V was pared by 0 bases and J by 7 bases, with 8 bases of the junction left unmatched. The CDR3 bases are TGCAGTGCTAGAGATACTAGCGGGAGTCCGGGGGAGCAGTACTTC. It specifies CSARDTSGSPGEQYF.

This clonotype has ten or more counts. The chain employs TRBV7-2 and TRBJ2-7; TRBD1 matches 7 bases. Germline loops: CDR1 SGHTA, CDR2 FQGNSA. With V trimmed by 4 bases and J by 0 bases, 6 bases remained unmatched. This CDR3 contains 15 residues. For the CDR3, the DNA is TGTGCCAGCAGCTCAATCCGGGACAGCTCCTACGAGCAGTACTTC. It yields the protein CASSSIRDSSYEQYF.

This clonotype was seen many times. This rearrangement joins TRBV10-3 to TRBJ2-3; D tentatively fits TRBD1 or TRBD2 (5 bases each). Germline lookup yields CDR1 ENHRY and CDR2 SYGVKD. V lost 10 bases and J lost 2, with 13 bases in between. The CDR3 contains 13 residues. The CDR3 loop reads CATQVGDTDTQYF. The DNA for the CDR3 is TGTGCCACCCAAGTGGGGGACACAGATACGCAGTATTTT.

The chain links TRBV12-3 or TRBV12-4 to TRBJ2-1, with TRBD1 matching over 7 bases. This CDR3 contains 13 residues. With V trimmed by 6 bases and J by 7 bases, 6 bases remained unmatched. Written as DNA, the CDR3 is TGTGCCAGCAGCTTGACAGGGTTGAATGAGCAGTTCTTC. Its translation: CASSLTGLNEQFF.

This clonotype was recorded at least ten times. The V call is TRBV19, the J call TRBJ1-2; D possibly corresponds to TRBD1 (5 bases). The length of the CDR3 is 14 residues. Trimming left V 6 bases short and J 0 bases short, with 11 bases between. Germline lookup yields CDR1 LNHDA and CDR2 SQIVND (reference sequence). This CDR3 is CASRPRQPNYGYTF. Here the CDR3 DNA reads TGTGCCAGTAGACCCCGACAGCCTAACTATGGCTACACCTTC.

This clonotype was recorded many times. The genes are TRBV10-3 and TRBJ1-2; D remains ambiguous. Per germline, CDR1 ENHRY and CDR2 SYGVKD. The V gene lost 0 bases and the J gene lost 11 bases, with 10 bases spanning the gap. The CDR3 loop spans 12 amino acids. The CDR3 protein is CAISESTWRYTF. The CDR3 bases are TGTGCCATCAGTGAGTCGACGTGGAGGTACACCTTC.

This sequence joins TRBV18 and TRBJ2-7, with TRBD1 matching over 7 bases. The CDR3 has 15 residues. The trim removed 4 bases at V and 9 bases at J, leaving 15 bases unmatched. Germline V lookup: CDR1 KGHSH, CDR2 LQKENI. The CDR3 spells CASSRTGVGTHGQYF. CDR3 nucleotides: TGTGCCAGCTCACGTACAGGGGTCGGAACCCACGGGCAGTACTTC. The variable domain in full, completed from reference TRBV18 and TRBJ2-7, reads NAGVMQNPRHLVRRRGQEARLRCSPMKGHSHVYWYRQLPEEGLKFMVYLQKENIIDESGMPKERFSAEFPKEGPSILRIQQVVRGDSAAYFCASSRTGVGTHGQYFGPGTRLTVT.

V usage is TRBV19 and J usage is TRBJ1-6; D is undetermined. Trimming removed 5 bases at V and 14 bases at J, with 19 bases between. Germline loops: CDR1 LNHDA, CDR2 SQIVND (reference sequence). CDR3 length: 14 amino acids. The CDR3 coding sequence is TGTGCCAGTAGTCGGCGGCTGGGAGAATTCACCCTCCACTTT. Translated: CASSRRLGEFTLHF.

This chain links TRBV18 with TRBJ1-3, with unresolved D. Deletions cut 4 bases from V and 3 bases from J, with 10 bases between. The CDR3 is 14 amino acids. The germline CDR1 and CDR2 sequences are KGHSH and LQKENI. In nucleotides, the CDR3 is TGTGCCAGCTCACTGAACCGCGGTGGAAACACCATATATTTT. It translates to CASSLNRGGNTIYF.

This clonotype was observed many times. A much more abundant neighbour one base away suggests this may be a read error. The rearrangement joins TRBV2 to TRBJ1-5; D is unclear. CDR1 and CDR2 (germline): SNHLY, FYNNEI. This CDR3 is 13 amino acids long. In DNA form, the CDR3 reads TGTGCCAGCAGGGTGACATCCGACCAGCCCCGGCATTTT. Its protein is CASRVTSDQPRHF. Complete variable domain (other parts from reference TRBV2 and TRBJ1-5): EPEVTQTPSHQVTQMGQEVILRCVPISNHLYFYWYRQILGQKVEFLVSFYNNEISEKSEIFDDQFSVERPDGSNFTLKIRSTKLEDSAMYFCASRVTSDQPRHFGDGTRLSIL.

This clonotype was counted ten times or more. The V call is TRBV7-7, the J call TRBJ2-7; TRBD2 agrees at 8 bases. The CDR3 contains 14 residues. Germline V gives CDR1 SSHAT, CDR2 FNYEAQ (reference sequence). V lost 5 bases, J lost 2 bases, and 5 bases stayed unmatched. The CDR3 is CASSPGLGPYEQYF. The CDR3 coding sequence is TGTGCCAGCAGCCCGGGACTAGGGCCCTACGAGCAGTACTTC.

V and J are TRBV19 and TRBJ2-5, with 8 bases aligning to TRBD1. Germline V lookup: CDR1 LNHDA, CDR2 SQIVND (reference sequence). The CDR3 runs 14 residues. After removal of 4 bases from V and 4 bases from J, the junction contained 5 bases not matched to a gene. The CDR3 reads CASSTGGTPETQYF. CDR3 nucleotide sequence: TGTGCCAGTAGTACAGGGGGCACCCCAGAGACCCAGTACTTC.

This clonotype was counted ten times or more. The rearrangement joins TRBV7-2 to TRBJ2-7; D gene ambiguous. The germline V gene has CDR1 SGHTA and CDR2 FQGNSA. CDR3 length equals 13 residues. V was cut by 1 base and J by 4 bases, with 8 bases left in between. The CDR3: CASSLEFLYEQYF. DNA for the CDR3: TGTGCCAGCAGCTTAGAATTTCTGTACGAGCAGTACTTC.

Many counts were recorded for this clonotype. The chain links TRBV7-9 to TRBJ2-7; D might be TRBD1 or TRBD2, each matching 6 bases. The CDR3 covers 13 residues. V lost 2 bases to trimming and J lost 4 bases, with 9 bases between them. Germline V gives CDR1 SEHNR, CDR2 FQNEAQ (reference sequence). The CDR3 bases are TGTGCCAGCAGCTTACAAGGGGGGTACGAGCAGTACTTC. It translates to CASSLQGGYEQYF.

This clonotype was found once. The chain joins TRBV25-1 to TRBJ1-5, with D unclear. CDR3 length: 12 amino acids. Trimming took 8 bases from V and 6 from J, leaving 11 bases between them. The V gene's germline CDR1 is MGHDK and CDR2 SYGVNS. CDR3 loop: CASGGWSQPQHF. Here the CDR3 DNA reads TGTGCCAGCGGTGGTTGGAGTCAGCCCCAGCATTTT.

Ten or more counts support this clonotype. The chain employs TRBV20-1 and TRBJ2-3; possibly TRBD2 for D (6 bases). Trimming shortened V by 6 bases and J by 5 bases, and 18 bases separated the two germline ends. Germline V lookup: CDR1 DFQATT, CDR2 SNEGSKA (reference sequence). CDR3 size: 14 residues. As DNA, the CDR3 is TGCAGTGCCCGCCGGAGGGGAGGTCGAGATACGCAGTATTTT. As protein: CSARRRGGRDTQYF.

This clonotype was seen at least ten times. The chain links TRBV12-3 or TRBV12-4 to TRBJ1-4, with D unresolved. The CDR3 sequence is 14 residues long. V gave up 6 bases and J gave up 8 bases, with 16 bases separating them. The CDR3 protein is CASSPRREREKLFF. CDR3 DNA: TGTGCCAGCAGCCCTCGGCGGGAGAGGGAAAAACTGTTTTTT.